The 8 T cell receptor beta chains listed next were all sequenced from one sample in a study of blood T cells in healthy people across ages. Through a sample-barcoded 5' primer and a J-beta primer mix, a second PCR was run for roughly 7 to 12 cycles. TCRdb itself ran the 5' RACE reads through MiXCR, one entry per CDR3 protein. The sample includes 650,000 or so distinct CDR3 sequences, around 52% seen only once; the top ten take about 13%. The sequencing input was blood. Receptors originate from a woman older than 75 in good health.

The chain uses TRBV7-9 and TRBJ1-3; D possibly corresponds to TRBD1 (5 bases). In germline, CDR1 is SEHNR, CDR2 FQNEAQ (reference sequence). The length of the CDR3 is 13 residues. With 5 bases removed from V and 4 bases from J, the gap between germline ends came to 9 bases. CDR3 region: CASSRDPGNTIYF. DNA of the CDR3: TGTGCCAGCAGCCGGGACCCGGGAAACACCATATATTTT.

The chain recombines TRBV6-6 with TRBJ2-2; TRBD2 aligns across 7 bases. CDR1 is MNHNY, CDR2 SVGAGI, per germline (reference sequence). This CDR3 is 15 amino acids long. V shed 3 bases, J shed 5 bases, and the junction held 6 bases outside the gene matches. CDR3 DNA sequence: TGTGCCAGCAGTTATTGGGGGGGGTCTACCGGGGAGCTGTTTTTT. Its protein is CASSYWGGSTGELFF.

This clonotype appeared a few times. The chain employs TRBV12-3 or TRBV12-4 and TRBJ1-5, with D unresolved. The CDR3 spans 15 residues. Trimming shortened V by 3 bases and J by 1 base, and 10 bases separated the two germline ends. The CDR3 is CASSFSRGSNQPQHF. In DNA form, the CDR3 reads TGTGCCAGCAGTTTTAGCCGGGGAAGCAATCAGCCCCAGCATTTT.

This sequence joins TRBV4-1 and TRBJ1-2; D not resolved. Germline-derived CDR1 and CDR2 are MGHRA and YSYEKL. Trimming cost V 6 bases and J 4 bases, with 9 bases left between them. The CDR3 is 12 residues long. CDR3 residues: CASRREGYGYTF. The CDR3 DNA follows: TGCGCCAGCAGACGGGAGGGCTATGGCTACACCTTC.

The chain uses TRBV7-2 and TRBJ2-7; 14 nucleotides line up with TRBD2. Germline assignment: CDR1 SGHTA and CDR2 FQGNSA. This CDR3 comprises 13 residues. With V trimmed by 5 bases and J by 9 bases, 3 bases remained unmatched. Written as DNA, the CDR3 is TGTGCCAGCAGCCCAGGACTAGCGGGGGGGCAGTACTTC. It specifies CASSPGLAGGQYF.

This clonotype was counted a few times. The J gene is TRBJ2-3, the V gene TRBV29-1, with a possible D match to TRBD2 (6 bases). This CDR3 region has 14 residues. The germline V gene has CDR1 SQVTM and CDR2 ANQGSEA. Trimming stripped 7 bases from V and 2 bases from J, with 16 bases between. The CDR3, as DNA: TGCAGCGGCGCGCGGGGCCCACCCACAGATACGCAGTATTTT. This gives the protein CSGARGPPTDTQYF.

The V and J genes are TRBV9 and TRBJ1-1; the match to TRBD1 covers 8 bases. This CDR3 is built from 15 residues. Trimming cost V 3 bases and J 0 bases; bases outside gene matches: 4. Germline values: CDR1 SGDLS, CDR2 YYNGEE. The CDR3 loop reads CASSEDRGLNTEAFF. CDR3 coding DNA: TGTGCCAGCAGCGAAGACAGGGGACTGAACACTGAAGCTTTCTTT.

As concerns this clonotype: Since a much larger clone is just one base distant, this may be a read error. The genes are TRBV2 and TRBJ2-3; D is possibly TRBD2 (5 bases). The germline V gene has CDR1 SNHLY and CDR2 FYNNEI. The CDR3 is 15 residues long. Trimming stripped 4 bases from V and 4 bases from J, with 15 bases between. CDR3 residues: CASSGGRLQADTQYF. The CDR3 region has the DNA TGTGCCAGCAGTGGAGGCCGACTACAAGCAGATACGCAGTATTTT.